These 24 T cell receptor beta chains originate from one sample sequenced in a study of CD8+CD57+ T cells in acquired aplastic anemia. Investigators profiled TCR beta VDJ and CDR3 from genomic DNA template. MiXCR, run by TCRdb on the reads, gives a single entry per CDR3 protein. The sample lists around 170,000 distinct CDR3 sequences, just under 65% occurring once. Sequencing used sorted CD4+, CD8+, or CD8+CD57+ T cells (not recorded which) from PBMCs. Every receptor here comes from a human donor in good health.

This clonotype has at least ten counts. This chain links TRBV7-2 with TRBJ2-7, with 10 bases aligning to TRBD2. V shed 2 bases, J shed 2 bases, and the junction held 6 bases outside the gene matches. The CDR3 has 16 residues. CDR1 is SGHTA, CDR2 FQGNSA, per germline. CDR3 residues: CASSLTTSGTPYEQYF. Written as DNA, the CDR3 is TGTGCCAGCAGCTTAACCACTAGCGGGACCCCCTACGAGCAGTACTTC.

CDR3 residues: CASSSFGAGSSYNEQFF. DNA for the CDR3: TGTGCCAGCAGTTCCTTTGGGGCGGGGAGCTCCTACAATGAGCAGTTCTTC. The chain is built from TRBV28 and TRBJ2-1; D possibly corresponds to TRBD2 (6 bases). Germline V gives CDR1 MDHEN, CDR2 SYDVKM. The CDR3 spans 17 residues. The ends were cut back, 4 bases at V and 0 bases at J, with 16 bases in the middle.

The gene calls are TRBV5-1 and TRBJ2-7; D may be TRBD1 or TRBD2 (5 bases each). Germline V gene sequence: CDR1 SGHRS, CDR2 YFSETQ. The CDR3 sequence is 15 residues long. Trimming cost V 0 bases and J 2 bases, with 12 bases left between them. The DNA for the CDR3 is TGCGCCAGCAGCTTGGCCCTGGGGGTTCCCTACGAGCAGTACTTC. Amino acids: CASSLALGVPYEQYF.

The V gene is TRBV9, the J gene TRBJ2-7, with 9 bases fitting TRBD1. The germline V gene has CDR1 SGDLS and CDR2 YYNGEE. The CDR3 loop spans 14 amino acids. The trim removed 0 bases at V and 3 bases at J, leaving 1 base unmatched. The CDR3 is CASSVGQGDYEQYF. Written as DNA, the CDR3 is TGTGCCAGCAGCGTAGGACAGGGGGACTACGAGCAGTACTTC.

The chain employs TRBV24-1 and TRBJ1-5, with D perhaps TRBD1 (5 bases). The germline V gene encodes CDR1 KGHDR and CDR2 SFDVKD. The length of the CDR3 is 15 residues. The V end was cut by 7 bases, the J end by 1 base, with 13 bases between. CDR3 in amino acids: CATRAGGRSNQPQHF. In nucleotides, the CDR3 is TGTGCCACCAGGGCGGGGGGTAGGAGCAATCAGCCCCAGCATTTT.

The chain is built from TRBV2 and TRBJ2-5; unclear D gene. Germline CDR1 is SNHLY and CDR2 is FYNNEI. With 6 bases removed from V and 13 bases from J, the gap between germline ends came to 12 bases. This CDR3 region has 10 residues. The CDR3 reads CASRTLQLYF. CDR3 nucleotides: TGTGCCAGCAGGACCCTACAGCTGTACTTC.

There are many counts of this clonotype. The rearrangement links TRBV6-2 or TRBV6-3 to TRBJ2-3, with D maybe TRBD2 (6 bases). Germline V gives CDR1 MNHEY, CDR2 SVGEGT. V dropped 0 bases and J dropped 2 bases, with 9 bases sitting between them. The CDR3 spans 15 residues. The chain's CDR3 is CASSYSVAATDTQYF. The CDR3, as DNA: TGTGCCAGCAGTTACTCTGTAGCGGCCACAGATACGCAGTATTTT.

The CDR3: CASSVNSDGQETQYF. In DNA, the CDR3 is TGTGCCAGCAGCGTCAATTCCGACGGGCAAGAGACCCAGTACTTC. The chain recombines TRBV7-2 with TRBJ2-5; no clear D. V lost 5 bases and J 2 bases, leaving 15 bases between the germline ends. Germline CDR1 SGHTA, CDR2 FQGNSA. CDR3 length equals 15 residues.

This clonotype was observed at least ten times. This rearrangement joins TRBV6-5 to TRBJ2-2; D may be TRBD2 (6 bases). V lost 6 bases, J lost 2 bases, and 13 bases lay in between. This CDR3 has 15 amino acids. Germline CDR1 MNHEY, CDR2 SVGAGI. For the CDR3, the DNA is TGTGCCAGCAGAAAGGGACTCCTCAACACCGGGGAGCTGTTTTTT. Translation gives CASRKGLLNTGELFF.

In its sample, this clonotype was seen once. The chain links TRBV29-1 to TRBJ2-7; 9 bases map to TRBD1. CDR3 length: 16 amino acids. Per the germline V gene, CDR1 is SQVTM and CDR2 is ANQGSEA. The V gene end was trimmed by 4 bases and the J gene end by 5 bases; junction bases not matched to a gene: 15. In DNA form, the CDR3 reads TGCAGCGTTGCGGCCGATAGGGACAGGGCGAGTGACGAGCAGTACTTC. Translation: CSVAADRDRASDEQYF.

V gene TRBV5-4 combines with J gene TRBJ2-7; D is perhaps TRBD1 (6 bases). V was cut by 4 bases and J by 11 bases, with 16 bases left in between. The CDR3 spans 12 residues. CDR1 is SGHNT, CDR2 YYREEE, per germline (reference sequence). This CDR3 reads CASSLLGQFEYF. The CDR3, as DNA: TGTGCCAGCAGCCTGCTAGGACAGTTTGAGTACTTC.

This clonotype appeared many times. V is TRBV5-8 and J is TRBJ2-7, with D possibly matching TRBD1 (5 bases). Germline loops: CDR1 SGHTS, CDR2 YDEGEE. The CDR3 covers 14 residues. V shed 0 bases and J shed 3 bases, with 10 bases lying between them. CDR3 DNA sequence: TGTGCCAGCAGCTTGGGAAGGGGTGGCTACGAGCAGTACTTC. This gives the protein CASSLGRGGYEQYF.

This clonotype was counted a few times. The CDR3 loop reads CATSAITDTQYF. The CDR3 DNA reads TGTGCCACCAGTGCCATTACAGATACGCAGTATTTT. The chain is built from TRBV24-1 and TRBJ2-3; D is unresolved. Trimming cost V 5 bases and J 3 bases, with 5 bases left between them. This CDR3 comprises 12 residues. The germline V gene has CDR1 KGHDR and CDR2 SFDVKD.

This clonotype occurred many times. This sequence joins TRBV6-5 and TRBJ2-7, with 9 bases that match TRBD2. With V trimmed by 0 bases and J by 2 bases, 5 bases remained unmatched. Germline loops: CDR1 MNHEY, CDR2 SVGAGI. CDR3 length: 16 residues. The CDR3 protein is CASSYSASGTTYEQYF. In DNA form, the CDR3 reads TGTGCCAGCAGTTACTCGGCTAGCGGGACAACCTACGAGCAGTACTTC.

The chain employs TRBV10-1 and TRBJ1-1; weak D call: TRBD1 (5 bases). Germline values: CDR1 WNHNN, CDR2 SYGVQD (reference sequence). Trimming cost V 6 bases and J 8 bases, with 13 bases left between them. The CDR3 is 12 amino acids. CDR3 nucleotides: TGCGCCAGCAGACACGACAGCGGAGAAGCTTTCTTT. This encodes CASRHDSGEAFF.

The CDR3 sequence is CASDDTRNSPLHF. For the CDR3, the DNA is TGTGCCAGCGACGACACTAGGAATTCACCCCTCCACTTT. The genes are TRBV6-1 and TRBJ1-6; no definite D call. V lost 8 bases, J lost 7 bases, and 12 bases lay in between. The V gene's germline CDR1 is MNHNS and CDR2 SASEGT. The CDR3 totals 13 residues.

The genes are TRBV12-3 or TRBV12-4 and TRBJ1-1; maybe TRBD1 (5 bases). V dropped 3 bases and J dropped 0 bases, with 11 bases sitting between them. The CDR3 loop spans 15 amino acids. DNA of the CDR3: TGTGCCAGCAGTTTGGGAGGGGTCATGAACACTGAAGCTTTCTTT. Amino acids: CASSLGGVMNTEAFF.

The chain employs TRBV29-1 and TRBJ2-3; 9 nucleotides agree with TRBD2. This CDR3 is built from 15 residues. With 4 bases clipped from V and 5 bases from J, the junction kept 10 bases outside the gene matches. The V gene's germline CDR1 is SQVTM and CDR2 ANQGSEA. The CDR3 protein is CSVVASGGSVDTQYF. The CDR3 region has the DNA TGCAGCGTTGTGGCCAGCGGGGGGTCGGTAGATACGCAGTATTTT.

The chain has TRBV29-1 and TRBJ1-2; possibly TRBD1 for D (5 bases). Germline CDR1 reads SQVTM; CDR2 reads ANQGSEA. V was shortened by 7 bases and J by 4 bases, with 19 bases between the two germline ends. The CDR3 has 14 amino acids. CDR3 loop: CSASRGDGGYGYTF. The CDR3 DNA sequence: TGCAGCGCCTCCAGAGGGGACGGAGGCTATGGCTACACCTTC.

This clonotype showed up many times. This sequence joins TRBV7-9 and TRBJ1-5; TRBD1 agrees at 8 bases. The CDR3 covers 16 residues. In germline, CDR1 is SEHNR, CDR2 FQNEAQ (reference sequence). J lost 4 bases, V lost 1 base, and 6 bases had no gene match. CDR3: CASSLGGQGRNQPQHF. CDR3 DNA: TGTGCCAGCAGCTTAGGCGGACAGGGTCGGAATCAGCCCCAGCATTTT.

There are a few counts of this clonotype. V gene TRBV10-3 combines with J gene TRBJ2-6, with D tentatively TRBD2 (7 bases). Looked up from germline, CDR1 is ENHRY and CDR2 is SYGVKD. Trimming pared 3 bases from V and 4 bases from J, leaving 13 bases between. This CDR3 is built from 16 residues. CDR3 loop: CAISDPGGSGANVLTF. Here the CDR3 DNA reads TGTGCCATCAGTGACCCGGGGGGCTCCGGGGCCAACGTCCTGACTTTC.

This chain uses TRBV20-1 with TRBJ2-7; TRBD2 agrees at 10 bases. The germline gives CDR1 DFQATT, CDR2 SNEGSKA (reference sequence). Unmatched junction bases numbered 4, after V lost 4 bases and J lost 1 base. This CDR3 has 14 amino acids. CDR3 loop: CSANLGLASYEQYF. DNA for the CDR3: TGCAGTGCTAATTTGGGACTAGCGTCCTACGAGCAGTACTTC.

V gene TRBV12-3 or TRBV12-4 combines with J gene TRBJ2-5; TRBD1 matches 10 bases. This CDR3 has 15 amino acids. V shed 4 bases and J 4 bases; nucleotides not matched to a gene: 6. The DNA of the CDR3 is TGTGCCAGCAGTTCAACACGGACAGGGGGAGAGACCCAGTACTTC. Its protein product is CASSSTRTGGETQYF.

This clonotype was counted many times. The chain carries TRBV28 and TRBJ2-7; D call uncertain. CDR1 is MDHEN and CDR2 is SYDVKM in the germline V gene. Deletions cut 3 bases from V and 0 bases from J, with 9 bases between. The CDR3 sequence is 14 residues long. This CDR3 is CASSLAPASYEQYF. The CDR3 DNA sequence: TGTGCCAGCAGTTTGGCTCCAGCCTCCTACGAGCAGTACTTC.